Listed here are 9 T cell receptor beta chains from one sample, sequenced in a study of shared clonotypes between healthy human individuals. Sequencing used immunoSEQ multiplex PCR; TCRdb keeps in-frame clones, though not all of them. The sample holds a few hundred thousand clones, around 70% seen once. Sequencing was carried out using memory CD4+ T cells sorted from blood. Subset in this sample: CD45RA-negative fraction. The source of these receptors is a young man in good health.

This clone has only a few counts. The chain carries TRBV7-2 and TRBJ2-1; D gene unclear. The CDR3 contains 14 residues. Germline lookup yields CDR1 SGHTA and CDR2 FQGNSA. The V gene lost 3 bases and the J gene lost 5 bases, with 11 bases spanning the gap. The CDR3: CASSLFGWDNEQFF. The CDR3 DNA follows: TGTGCCAGCAGCTTGTTCGGGTGGGACAATGAGCAGTTCTTC.

CDR3 nucleotide sequence: TGTGCCAGCAGCTTGGCCCGGCAGCTGAACACCGGGGAGCTGTTTTTT. Translation gives CASSLARQLNTGELFF. The chain uses TRBV5-4 and TRBJ2-2; D gene uncertain. Germline CDR1 is SGHNT and CDR2 is YYREEE (reference sequence). V was pared by 0 bases and J by 1 base, with 10 bases between. CDR3 length: 16 residues.

About this clone: Sequence at one end of the junction differs from germline and may be a read error. This chain uses TRBV7-7 with TRBJ2-1; 8 bases line up with TRBD2. Germline lookup yields CDR1 SSHAT and CDR2 FNYEAQ (reference sequence). CDR3 length: 14 amino acids. The DNA of the CDR3 is TGTGCTAGCAGCGGGGGACTACCGCCCAATGAGCAGTTCTTC. Protein sequence: CASSGGLPPNEQFF.

The chain uses TRBV9 and TRBJ2-1, with D possibly TRBD1 on 6 matching bases. This CDR3 has 16 amino acids. V lost 4 bases, J lost 8 bases, and 22 bases lay in between. Germline V gene data show CDR1 as SGDLS and CDR2 as YYNGEE. As DNA, the CDR3 is TGTGCCAGCAGCCCCCCCGACAGGCCCCACGTCGATGAGCAGTTCTTC. Protein sequence: CASSPPDRPHVDEQFF.

Regarding this clone: Only one base separates this from a far larger clonotype, so it likely reflects a read error. The V gene is TRBV7-9, the J gene TRBJ1-1, with D unclear. Germline assignment: CDR1 SEHNR and CDR2 FQNEAQ (reference sequence). The CDR3 totals 14 residues. The CDR3 region has the DNA TGTGCCAGCAGCTCGAAACAAGTGAACATTGAAGCTTTCTTT. It is translated as CASSSKQVNIEAFF.

The rearrangement joins TRBV5-1 to TRBJ1-1, with D unresolved. V was clipped by 3 bases and J by 10 bases, with 19 bases between them. From germline, CDR1 is SGHRS and CDR2 YFSETQ. CDR3 length: 14 amino acids. CDR3 sequence: CASSSNQVHLGAFF. Here the CDR3 DNA reads TGCGCCAGCAGCTCAAACCAAGTCCACCTAGGAGCTTTCTTT.

The chain has TRBV19 and TRBJ1-2; D might be TRBD1 (6 bases). CDR1 is LNHDA, CDR2 SQIVND, per germline (reference sequence). V lost 6 bases and J lost 2, with 10 bases in between. The length of the CDR3 is 13 residues. CDR3 residues: CASSRGANYGYTF. For the CDR3, the DNA is TGTGCCAGTAGCCGGGGGGCGAACTATGGCTACACCTTC.

The gene calls are TRBV28 and TRBJ2-5, with 9 bases that match TRBD1. With 6 bases clipped from V and 5 bases from J, the junction kept 13 bases outside the gene matches. The CDR3 has 16 residues. CDR1 and CDR2 from the germline V gene are MDHEN and SYDVKM. Here the CDR3 reads CASSSTEGQGRETQYF. Here the CDR3 DNA reads TGTGCCAGCAGCTCCACCGAGGGACAGGGTAGGGAGACCCAGTACTTC. The variable domain in full, with the rest retrieved from reference TRBV28 and TRBJ2-5, is DVKVTQSSRYLVKRTGEKVFLECVQDMDHENMFWYRQDPGLGLRLIYFSYDVKMKEKGDIPEGYSVSREKKERFSLILESASTNQTSMYLCASSSTEGQGRETQYFGPGTRLLVL.

This clone was counted between two and nine times. The rearrangement joins TRBV29-1 to TRBJ2-1; perhaps TRBD2 as D (5 bases). Germline V gene lookup returns CDR1 SQVTM and CDR2 ANQGSEA. V lost 3 bases, J lost 0 bases, and 9 bases lay in between. The CDR3 runs 14 residues. The CDR3 loop reads CSVDRDFSYNEQFF. As DNA, the CDR3 is TGCAGCGTTGACCGGGATTTCTCCTACAATGAGCAGTTCTTC.